The 5 T cell receptor beta chains below come from one sample, sequenced in a study of shared clonotypes between healthy human individuals. Assay used: immunoSEQ multiplex PCR; TCRdb lists only in-frame clones, some missing. The top ten clones hold roughly 0.34% of a sample with 2 million to 2.5 million clones, roughly 92% of them seen once. The sequencing sample was made of naive CD4+ T cells from PBMCs. The subset here: CD45RA+ positively selected. The receptor source for this set is a man aged 18-30 years in good health. Some clones in this sample may be carry-over from other donors' samples.

CDR3 nucleotide sequence: TGTGCCAGCAGCTTAGCAGGGATTGCGGATACGCAGTATTTT. Translation: CASSLAGIADTQYF. V and J are TRBV11-1 and TRBJ2-3, with no clear D. CDR3 length equals 14 residues. Trimming removed 0 bases from V and 6 bases from J, with 10 bases in between. Germline CDR1 reads SGHAT; CDR2 reads FQDESV (reference sequence).

The chain couples TRBV21-1 to TRBJ1-4; the table assigns TRBD1, which was not confirmed against the DNA. TRBV21-1 is flagged as a pseudogene. The CDR3 sequence is 14 residues long. CDR3 loop: CASSTGQPNEKLFF. In DNA, the CDR3 is TGTGCCAGCAGCACCGGACAGCCTAATGAAAAACTGTTTTTT.

The chain combines TRBV7-6 with TRBJ1-2, with TRBD1 matching 11 bases. The CDR3 has 17 residues. Germline CDR1 is SGHVS and CDR2 is FNYEAQ. With 5 bases clipped from V and 5 bases from J, the junction kept 13 bases outside the gene matches. In DNA form, the CDR3 reads TGTGCCAGCAGCCCCGGGACAGGGGGAAGGACAAGTTATGGCTACACCTTC. This translates into CASSPGTGGRTSYGYTF.

The V call is TRBV28, the J call TRBJ2-7; tentative D call: TRBD2 (6 bases). CDR1 is MDHEN and CDR2 is SYDVKM in the germline V gene. The CDR3 loop spans 15 amino acids. The V end lost 5 bases, the J end lost 3 bases, and 17 bases lay between the germline ends. The CDR3 DNA follows: TGTGCCAGCAGTGACACGCGGGGACGGAACTACGAGCAGTACTTC. Translated, it gives CASSDTRGRNYEQYF.

The chain combines TRBV13 with TRBJ2-7; TRBD1 might be the D (6 bases). In germline, CDR1 is PRHDT, CDR2 FYEKMQ (reference sequence). V was cut by 5 bases and J by 7 bases, with 18 bases left in between. The CDR3 sequence is 14 residues long. CDR3 DNA: TGTGCCAGCAGCCCCCGGGACATTTACTATGAGCAGTACTTC. The encoded protein is CASSPRDIYYEQYF. Based on the CDR3 plus reference TRBV13 and TRBJ2-7, the full variable domain is AAGVIQSPRHLIKEKRETATLKCYPIPRHDTVYWYQQGPGQDPQFLISFYEKMQSDKGSIPDRFSAQQFSDYHSELNMSSLELGDSALYFCASSPRDIYYEQYFGPGTRLTVT.